What follows are 2 T cell receptor beta chains derived from one specimen sequenced in a study of siplizumab effects on memory and regulatory T cells. The table came from immunoSEQ multiplex PCR; TCRdb's copy has only in-frame clones and leaves some out. The data show about 50,000 clones, more than 85% seen once. The sample was naive CD8+ T cells sorted from blood. Source of these receptors: a human donor in good health.

V gene TRBV7-9 combines with J gene TRBJ1-2; D is unclear. CDR1 is SEHNR and CDR2 is FQNEAQ in the germline V gene (reference sequence). V lost 0 bases, J lost 7 bases, and 12 bases lay in between. There are 14 residues in the CDR3. The CDR3 loop reads CASSLAGITGGYTF. CDR3 coding DNA: TGTGCCAGCAGCTTAGCAGGGATAACTGGTGGCTACACCTTC.

The J gene is TRBJ2-7, the V gene TRBV6-1; no firm D call. V shed 2 bases and J shed 1 base, with 3 bases lying between them. This CDR3 has 12 amino acids. Germline CDR1 MNHNS, CDR2 SASEGT. The CDR3: CASSESSYEQYF. CDR3 bases: TGTGCCAGCAGTGAAAGTTCCTACGAGCAGTACTTC.